This TCR beta chain was sequenced for a study of control samples from healthy donors and cancer patients. V was trimmed by 0 bases and J by 4 bases, leaving 18 bases between them. Looked up from germline, CDR1 is MNHNS and CDR2 is SASEGT. The CDR3 consists of 17 residues. Sequencing used immunoSEQ multiplex PCR; TCRdb keeps in-frame clones, though not all of them. Counted here are approximately 190,000 clones, about 89% occurring once; the ten biggest clones make up 1.5% to 2%. What was sequenced was blood. The sequence was obtained from a man aged 30-40 years in good health. The chain employs TRBV6-1 and TRBJ1-2, with D possibly matching TRBD1 (5 bases). Here the CDR3 reads CASSEALAVDSRYGYTF. CDR3 sequence (DNA): TGTGCCAGCAGTGAAGCGCTAGCAGTAGACAGTCGCTATGGCTACACCTTC.